The 8 T cell receptor beta chains reported below all come from one sample, sequenced in a study of identical twins. MiXCR, applied by TCRdb to the 5' RACE reads, yields one record per CDR3 protein. In the table there are around 570,000 distinct CDR3 sequences, 9.5% to 10% of which are singletons. The data were also submitted as part of a second study, on yellow fever vaccine responses in identical twins.

What was sequenced was PBMCs. All receptors derive from a woman younger than 30 in good health.

This clonotype was counted between two and nine times. The chain carries TRBV5-5 and TRBJ2-5; D is uncertain. The CDR3 runs 13 residues. The ends were cut back, 3 bases at V and 2 bases at J, with 8 bases in the middle. Germline V CDR1 and CDR2: SGHKS, YYEKEE (reference sequence). The CDR3 loop reads CASSWGAQETQYF. The CDR3 DNA is TGTGCCAGCAGCTGGGGTGCTCAAGAGACCCAGTACTTC.

This clonotype has at least ten counts. The chain carries TRBV5-5 and TRBJ2-3, with TRBD1 identical over 7 bases. The V and J ends lost 4 bases and 6 bases, in that order; junction bases with no gene match: 5. The CDR3 extends over 13 amino acids. Germline values: CDR1 SGHKS, CDR2 YYEKEE (reference sequence). The CDR3 loop reads CASSRQGSDTQYF. The CDR3 DNA is TGTGCCAGCAGCCGACAGGGTAGCGATACGCAGTATTTT.

This clonotype occurred a few times. V usage is TRBV7-2 and J usage is TRBJ2-7, with 10 positions matching TRBD2. Germline CDR1 is SGHTA and CDR2 is FQGNSA. V lost 1 base and J lost 5; bases outside the gene matches: 5. This CDR3 is 15 amino acids long. The CDR3 DNA reads as TGTGCCAGCAGCTTAGTTCGTCTAGCGGGAGACGAGCAGTACTTC. As protein: CASSLVRLAGDEQYF.

This clonotype was found many times. The chain employs TRBV7-2 and TRBJ2-7, with 11 bases lining up with TRBD2. Trimming cost V 5 bases and J 1 base; bases outside gene matches: 1. The V gene's germline CDR1 is SGHTA and CDR2 FQGNSA. CDR3 length equals 14 residues. CDR3 amino acids: CASSPSGRSYEQYF. The CDR3, as DNA: TGTGCCAGCAGCCCTAGCGGGAGGTCCTACGAGCAGTACTTC. The whole variable domain, filled in from reference TRBV7-2 and TRBJ2-7, reads GAGVSQSPSNKVTEKGKDVELRCDPISGHTALYWYRQSLGQGLEFLIYFQGNSAPDKSGLPSDRFSAERTGGSVSTLTIQRTQQEDSAVYLCASSPSGRSYEQYFGPGTRLTVT.

This chain links TRBV6-1 with TRBJ2-1; 7 positions match TRBD2. This CDR3 comprises 15 residues. Trimming cost V 4 bases and J 3 bases; bases outside gene matches: 6. The germline CDR1 and CDR2 sequences are MNHNS and SASEGT. The chain's CDR3 is CASSGGGFRYNEQFF. CDR3 nucleotide sequence: TGTGCCAGCAGTGGGGGAGGGTTTCGCTACAATGAGCAGTTCTTC.

This clonotype was counted ten times or more. CDR3 region: CASSFGTGGADEQFF. The CDR3 nucleotides read TGTGCCAGCAGTTTCGGGACAGGGGGCGCGGATGAGCAGTTCTTC. The rearrangement uses TRBV12-3 or TRBV12-4 and TRBJ2-1; 12 bases agree with TRBD1. This CDR3 region has 15 residues. With V trimmed by 3 bases and J by 8 bases, 5 bases remained unmatched.

This clonotype was recorded at least ten times. The V call is TRBV29-1, the J call TRBJ2-5; possible D gene TRBD2, 7 bases. The CDR3 runs to 13 residues. V was trimmed by 4 bases and J by 5 bases, leaving 14 bases between them. CDR1 is SQVTM, CDR2 ANQGSEA, per germline. CDR3 nucleotide sequence: TGCAGCGTTGCCGGCGGGGGCGGGGAGACCCAGTACTTC. Translated, it gives CSVAGGGGETQYF.

This clonotype was counted many times. This chain connects TRBV29-1 to TRBJ2-5; D call uncertain. This CDR3 comprises 14 residues. Germline V gene sequence: CDR1 SQVTM, CDR2 ANQGSEA. V was clipped by 0 bases and J by 3 bases, with 11 bases between them. The chain's CDR3 is CSVEDRTAKETQYF. The CDR3 DNA reads as TGCAGCGTTGAAGATCGAACCGCGAAAGAGACCCAGTACTTC. Full variable domain (missing parts from reference TRBV29-1 and TRBJ2-5): SAVISQKPSRDICQRGTSLTIQCQVDSQVTMMFWYRQQPGQSLTLIATANQGSEATYESGFVIDKFPISRPNLTFSTLTVSNMSPEDSSIYLCSVEDRTAKETQYFGPGTRLLVL.